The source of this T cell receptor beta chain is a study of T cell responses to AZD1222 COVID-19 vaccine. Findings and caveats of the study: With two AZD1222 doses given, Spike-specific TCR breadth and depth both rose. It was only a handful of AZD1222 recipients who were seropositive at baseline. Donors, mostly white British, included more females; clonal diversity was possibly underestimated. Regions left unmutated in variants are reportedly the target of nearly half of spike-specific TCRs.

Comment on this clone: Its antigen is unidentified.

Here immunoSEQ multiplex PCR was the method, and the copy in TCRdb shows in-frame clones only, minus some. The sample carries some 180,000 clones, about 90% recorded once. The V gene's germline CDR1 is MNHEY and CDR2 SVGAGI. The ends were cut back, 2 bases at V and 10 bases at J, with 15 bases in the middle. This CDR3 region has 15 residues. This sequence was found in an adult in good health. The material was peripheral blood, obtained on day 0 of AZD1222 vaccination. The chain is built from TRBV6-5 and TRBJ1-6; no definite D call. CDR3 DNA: TGTGCCAGCAGTTACGAGGGAGTATTAGGATCACCCCTCCACTTT. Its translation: CASSYEGVLGSPLHF.